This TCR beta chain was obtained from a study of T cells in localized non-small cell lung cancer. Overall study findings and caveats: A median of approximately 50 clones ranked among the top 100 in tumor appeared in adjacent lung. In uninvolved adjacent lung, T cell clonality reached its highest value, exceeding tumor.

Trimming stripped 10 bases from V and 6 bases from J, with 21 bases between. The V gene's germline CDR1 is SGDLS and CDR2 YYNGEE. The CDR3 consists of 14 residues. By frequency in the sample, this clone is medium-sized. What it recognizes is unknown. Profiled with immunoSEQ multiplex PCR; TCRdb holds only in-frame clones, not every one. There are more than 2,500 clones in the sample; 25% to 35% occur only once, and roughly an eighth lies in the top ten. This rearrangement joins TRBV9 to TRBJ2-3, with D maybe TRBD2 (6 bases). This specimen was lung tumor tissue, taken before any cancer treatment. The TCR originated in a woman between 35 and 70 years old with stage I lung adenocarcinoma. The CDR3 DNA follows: TGTGCCCTCAGTGGTGTGGAGGGATCGGATACGCAGTATTTT. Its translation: CALSGVEGSDTQYF.